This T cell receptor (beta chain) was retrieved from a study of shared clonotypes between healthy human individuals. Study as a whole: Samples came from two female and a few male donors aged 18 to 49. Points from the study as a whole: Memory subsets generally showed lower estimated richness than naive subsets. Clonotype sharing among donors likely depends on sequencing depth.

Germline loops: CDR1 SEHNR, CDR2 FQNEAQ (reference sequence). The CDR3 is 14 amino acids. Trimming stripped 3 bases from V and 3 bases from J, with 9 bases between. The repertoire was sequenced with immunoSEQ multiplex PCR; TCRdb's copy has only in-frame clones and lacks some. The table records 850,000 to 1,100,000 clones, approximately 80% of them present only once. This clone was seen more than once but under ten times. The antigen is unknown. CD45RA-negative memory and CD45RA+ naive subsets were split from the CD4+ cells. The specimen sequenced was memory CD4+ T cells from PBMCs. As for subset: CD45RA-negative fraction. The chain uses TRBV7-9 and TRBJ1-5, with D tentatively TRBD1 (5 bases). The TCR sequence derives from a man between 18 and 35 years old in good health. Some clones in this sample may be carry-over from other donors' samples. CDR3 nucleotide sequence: TGTGCCAGCAGCTTGGGGACCCTCAATCAGCCCCAGCATTTT. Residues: CASSLGTLNQPQHF.